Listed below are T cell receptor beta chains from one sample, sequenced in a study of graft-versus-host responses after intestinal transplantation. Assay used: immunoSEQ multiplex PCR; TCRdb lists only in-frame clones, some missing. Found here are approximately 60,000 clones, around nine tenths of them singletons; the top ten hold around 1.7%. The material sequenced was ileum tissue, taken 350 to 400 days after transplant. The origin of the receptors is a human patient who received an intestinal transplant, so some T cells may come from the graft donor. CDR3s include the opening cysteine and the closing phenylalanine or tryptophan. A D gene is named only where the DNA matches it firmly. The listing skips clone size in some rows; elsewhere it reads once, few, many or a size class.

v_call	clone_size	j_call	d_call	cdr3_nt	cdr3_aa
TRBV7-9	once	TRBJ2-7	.	TGTGCCAGCAGCCAAGGGACCGTACTCACCTACGAGCAGTACTTC	CASSQGTVLTYEQYF
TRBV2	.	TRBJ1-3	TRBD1	TGTGCCAGCAGTCAACAGGGGGCTGGAAACACCATATATTTT	CASSQQGAGNTIYF
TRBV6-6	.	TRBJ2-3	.	TGTGCCAGCAGTGCGTCTGGAGATACGCAGTATTTT	CASSASGDTQYF
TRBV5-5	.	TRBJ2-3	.	TGTGCCAGCAGCTTCTCTGGGGATGGCACAGATACGCAGTATTTT	CASSFSGDGTDTQYF
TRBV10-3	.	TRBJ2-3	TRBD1	TGTGCCAACAAAGGACAGGGACGAGATACGCAGTATTTT	CANKGQGRDTQYF
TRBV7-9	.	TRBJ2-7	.	TGTGCCAGCAGCTTGGGACGGGACCATCACTCCTACGAGCAGTACTTC	CASSLGRDHHSYEQYF
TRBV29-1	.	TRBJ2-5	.	TGCAGCGTTCACAGCGGGCAAGAGACCCAGTACTTC	CSVHSGQETQYF
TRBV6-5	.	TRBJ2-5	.	TGTGCCAGCAGTTACTCGAGTGCATATCGAGAGACCCAGTACTTC	CASSYSSAYRETQYF
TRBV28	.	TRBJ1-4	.	TGTGCCAGCAGACCAACAGCTCAGGAAAAACTGTTTTTT	CASRPTAQEKLFF
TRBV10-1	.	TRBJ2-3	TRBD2	TGCGCCAGCAGTGATCGGGGGGCAGATACGCAGTATTTT	CASSDRGADTQYF
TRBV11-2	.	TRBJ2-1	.	TGTGCCAGCAGCCCACAAGGCGATGAGCAGTTCTTC	CASSPQGDEQFF
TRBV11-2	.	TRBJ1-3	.	TGTGCCAGCGAGACAGACTCTGGAAACACCATATATTTT	CASETDSGNTIYF
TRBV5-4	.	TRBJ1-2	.	TGTGCCAGCAGCTTGGCAGGGTCGGGCTATGGCTACACCTTC	CASSLAGSGYGYTF
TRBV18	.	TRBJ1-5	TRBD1	TGTGCCAGCTCGCCGGACAGGTATCAGCCCCAGCATTTT	CASSPDRYQPQHF
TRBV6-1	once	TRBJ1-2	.	TGTGCCAGCAGTGGACAAGTTTACTACACCTTC	CASSGQVYYTF
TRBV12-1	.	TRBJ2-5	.	TGTGCCAGCAGCCCCCGACTAGCGGGAGAACCAACGGAGACCCAGTACTTC	CASSPRLAGEPTETQYF
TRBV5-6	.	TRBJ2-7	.	TGTGCCAGCAGCTTGGGACAGAGTTTCTACGAGCAGTACTTC	CASSLGQSFYEQYF
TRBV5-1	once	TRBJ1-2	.	TGCGCCAGCAGCTTGGCCTGGGGTAAGGACTATGGCTACACCTTC	CASSLAWGKDYGYTF
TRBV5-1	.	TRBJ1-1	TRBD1	TGCGCCAGCAGCGGGACAGGAGGGAACACTGAAGCTTTCTTT	CASSGTGGNTEAFF
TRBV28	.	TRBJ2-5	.	TGTGCCAGCAGGTATACTCCGGCACAAGAGACCCAGTACTTC	CASRYTPAQETQYF
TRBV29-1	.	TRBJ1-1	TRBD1	TGCAGCGTTGGGGACAGGGTGCCTGAAGCTTTCTTT	CSVGDRVPEAFF
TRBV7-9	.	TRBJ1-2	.	TGTGCCAGCAGCTTACTCAGTCACTATGGCTACACCTTC	CASSLLSHYGYTF
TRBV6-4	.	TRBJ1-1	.	TGTGCCAGCAGTGACTTTGACAGCATGAACACTGAAGCTTTCTTT	CASSDFDSMNTEAFF
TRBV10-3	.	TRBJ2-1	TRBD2	TGTGCCATCAGTGAGTTGGACCGTCCCCCGGGACTAGCGGAGCAGTTCTTC	CAISELDRPPGLAEQFF
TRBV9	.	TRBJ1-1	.	TGTGCCAGCAGCGGACTGGACCACACTGAAGCTTTCTTT	CASSGLDHTEAFF
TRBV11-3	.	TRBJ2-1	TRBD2	TGTGCCAGCAGCTCGAGCGGGAGGGAGCAGTTCTTC	CASSSSGREQFF
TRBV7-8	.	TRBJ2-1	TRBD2	TGTGCCAGCAGCTTAGTAACGGGGAGGGCCCATGAGCAGTTCTTC	CASSLVTGRAHEQFF
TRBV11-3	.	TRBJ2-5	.	TGTGCCAGCAGCCCAATCTTCGGACCGACGTACCAAGAGACCCAGTACTTC	CASSPIFGPTYQETQYF
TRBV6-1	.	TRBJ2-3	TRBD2	TGTGCCAGCAGTGACGGACTAGCGGGCTACACAGATACGCAGTATTTT	CASSDGLAGYTDTQYF
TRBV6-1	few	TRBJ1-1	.	TGTGCCAGCAGTGACCGCCAGGGGAGGACTGAAGCTTTCTTT	CASSDRQGRTEAFF
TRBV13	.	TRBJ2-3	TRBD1	TGTGCCAGCAGCTTCCGGGACAGCACCACAGATACGCAGTATTTT	CASSFRDSTTDTQYF
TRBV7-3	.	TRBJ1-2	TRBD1	TGTGCCAGCGGATTAAGCCCATACAACAGGGGAATTGAGGGCTACACCTTC	CASGLSPYNRGIEGYTF
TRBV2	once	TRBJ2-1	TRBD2	TGTGCCAGCAGACAACTAGCGGGAGAGTACAATGAGCAGTTCTTC	CASRQLAGEYNEQFF
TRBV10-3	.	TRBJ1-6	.	TGTGCCATCACCACGGGTCCCGATAATTCACCCCTCCACTTT	CAITTGPDNSPLHF
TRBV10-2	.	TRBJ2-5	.	TGCGCCTGCCAGGGAAAGGGGGAGGAGACCCAGTACTTC	CACQGKGEETQYF
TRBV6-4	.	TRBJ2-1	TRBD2	TGTGCCAGCAGACCGACTAGCGTTGGTGAGCAGTTCTTC	CASRPTSVGEQFF
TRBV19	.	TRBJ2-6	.	TGTGCCAGTAGTATTTGGGGTTCTGGGGCCAACGTCCTGACTTTC	CASSIWGSGANVLTF